Below, 11 T cell receptor beta chains from the same sample are listed, as sequenced in a study of cytomegalovirus exposure and HLA in healthy donors. Libraries were prepared by immunoSEQ multiplex PCR; TCRdb keeps only in-frame clonotypes and omits some of them. The sample has some 210,000 clones; less than 90% are singletons. Sequencing was performed on PBMCs. These receptors were collected from a woman aged 18-35 years in good health and CMV-seronegative.

The rearrangement links TRBV6-5 to TRBJ2-1; D not resolved. This CDR3 spans 15 amino acids. Germline CDR1 MNHEY, CDR2 SVGAGI. V dropped 0 bases and J dropped 4 bases, with 10 bases sitting between them. CDR3 protein: CASSYSNRGYNEQFF. In nucleotides, the CDR3 is TGTGCCAGCAGTTACTCGAATCGCGGATACAATGAGCAGTTCTTC.

The chain uses TRBV5-1 and TRBJ2-7, with D unclear. V was pared by 2 bases and J by 1 base, with 10 bases between. The CDR3 is 14 amino acids. CDR1 and CDR2 (germline): SGHRS, YFSETQ. The chain's CDR3 is CASSFDPWSYEQYF. The DNA for the CDR3 is TGCGCCAGCAGCTTCGACCCCTGGTCCTACGAGCAGTACTTC.

The V gene is TRBV28, the J gene TRBJ1-2; D ambiguous. The CDR3 has 15 amino acids. Germline V lookup: CDR1 MDHEN, CDR2 SYDVKM. Trimming stripped 5 bases from V and 5 bases from J, with 18 bases between. In nucleotides, the CDR3 is TGTGCCAGCAGTCTACGGCCACCGCAAACTTATGGCTACACCTTC. It encodes CASSLRPPQTYGYTF.

This rearrangement joins TRBV6-4 to TRBJ2-1; D is ambiguous. The germline V and J ends were trimmed by 5 bases and 3 bases, with 17 bases remaining between them. Per the germline V gene, CDR1 is MRHNA and CDR2 is SNTAGT. This CDR3 has 16 residues. The CDR3 region is CASSCPRWSGYNEQFF. For the CDR3, the DNA is TGTGCCAGCAGTTGCCCCAGATGGTCGGGCTACAATGAGCAGTTCTTC.

V is TRBV28 and J is TRBJ2-2, with D maybe TRBD1 (5 bases). V was cut by 6 bases and J by 4 bases, with 15 bases left in between. CDR1 and CDR2 from the germline V gene are MDHEN and SYDVKM. The CDR3 is made up of 15 amino acids. DNA for the CDR3: TGTGCCAGCAGCTCAGCTAAGGGGTTCACCGGGGAGCTGTTTTTT. This translates into CASSSAKGFTGELFF. The whole variable domain, remainder taken from reference TRBV28 and TRBJ2-2, is DVKVTQSSRYLVKRTGEKVFLECVQDMDHENMFWYRQDPGLGLRLIYFSYDVKMKEKGDIPEGYSVSREKKERFSLILESASTNQTSMYLCASSSAKGFTGELFFGEGSRLTVL.

This clone was seen only a few times. The chain has TRBV28 and TRBJ2-6; D unclear. This CDR3 is built from 14 residues. V dropped 10 bases and J dropped 1 base, with 11 bases sitting between them. Germline V CDR1 and CDR2: MDHEN, SYDVKM. CDR3 protein: CATPGQSGANVLTF. CDR3 bases: TGTGCCACCCCGGGCCAGTCTGGGGCCAACGTCCTGACTTTC.

V and J are TRBV5-1 and TRBJ2-1; possibly TRBD2 for D (6 bases). The V gene's germline CDR1 is SGHRS and CDR2 YFSETQ. The CDR3 is 16 residues long. V lost 3 bases to trimming and J lost 0 bases, with 13 bases between them. The CDR3 coding sequence is TGCGCCAGCAGCTCGTTTGCGGGGAGCTCCTACAATGAGCAGTTCTTC. It codes for CASSSFAGSSYNEQFF.

The gene calls are TRBV7-9 and TRBJ2-7; D might be TRBD2 (6 bases). The CDR3 length is 15 residues. Germline V lookup: CDR1 SEHNR, CDR2 FQNEAQ (reference sequence). Trimming shortened V by 4 bases and J by 4 bases, and 17 bases separated the two germline ends. As DNA, the CDR3 is TGTGCCAGCAGCTCCTCAGGGAGGAAGGGGTACGAGCAGTACTTC. It codes for CASSSSGRKGYEQYF.

This rearrangement joins TRBV6-4 to TRBJ2-3, with D unresolved. The V gene's germline CDR1 is MRHNA and CDR2 SNTAGT. Trimming took off 4 bases at V and 0 bases at J, with 11 bases between the two ends. The CDR3 extends over 15 amino acids. CDR3 DNA sequence: TGTGCCAGCAGTGCGAGGCTAACAAGCACAGATACGCAGTATTTT. Protein product: CASSARLTSTDTQYF.

The chain joins TRBV5-1 to TRBJ2-4, with a tentative D call TRBD1 (5 bases). The CDR3 runs 16 residues. CDR1 and CDR2 (germline): SGHRS, YFSETQ. The germline V and J ends were trimmed by 0 bases and 2 bases, with 12 bases remaining between them. The CDR3 nucleotides read TGCGCCAGCAGCTTGGGCCTCAGGGCACCCAAAAACATTCAGTACTTC. Translation: CASSLGLRAPKNIQYF.

The rearrangement joins TRBV28 to TRBJ2-7, with D perhaps matching TRBD1 (6 bases). Trimming removed 3 bases at V and 5 bases at J, with 17 bases between. The germline gives CDR1 MDHEN, CDR2 SYDVKM. The CDR3 is 15 amino acids. The CDR3 is CASSFRQVQGNEQYF. DNA of the CDR3: TGTGCCAGCAGTTTTCGACAGGTGCAGGGCAACGAGCAGTACTTC.